This T cell receptor beta chain was identified in a study of CD8 T cells in Susac syndrome. Concerning this clonotype: Its antigen is currently unknown.

Whole-study results and caveats: TCR sequencing and HLA analysis covered a relatively small number of individuals.

A quantity of about 0.5 to 1 ug RNA underwent reverse transcription using random hexamers. By means of immunoSEQ multiplex PCR, TCR beta CDR3 spanning 54 Vbeta and 13 Jbeta underwent amplification. MiXCR, run by TCRdb on the immunoSEQ multiplex PCR reads, gives a single entry per CDR3 protein. This sample yields approximately 190,000 distinct CDR3 sequences, of which over 85% are seen a single time; approximately 0.098% belongs to the top ten. CDR3 length equals 12 residues. V was pared by 4 bases and J by 7 bases, with 10 bases between. Per the germline V gene, CDR1 is KGHSY and CDR2 is FQNENV. Sequencing of TCR beta covered CD8+ and CD4+ T cells obtained from blood.

The genes are TRBV16 and TRBJ2-5, with D perhaps matching TRBD2 (6 bases). The sample consisted of CD4+ T cells from PBMCs. This TCR was recovered from a human donor in good health. The CDR3 bases are TGTGCCAGCAGCCCGAGGGGAGGGACCCAGTACTTC. Its protein product is CASSPRGGTQYF.